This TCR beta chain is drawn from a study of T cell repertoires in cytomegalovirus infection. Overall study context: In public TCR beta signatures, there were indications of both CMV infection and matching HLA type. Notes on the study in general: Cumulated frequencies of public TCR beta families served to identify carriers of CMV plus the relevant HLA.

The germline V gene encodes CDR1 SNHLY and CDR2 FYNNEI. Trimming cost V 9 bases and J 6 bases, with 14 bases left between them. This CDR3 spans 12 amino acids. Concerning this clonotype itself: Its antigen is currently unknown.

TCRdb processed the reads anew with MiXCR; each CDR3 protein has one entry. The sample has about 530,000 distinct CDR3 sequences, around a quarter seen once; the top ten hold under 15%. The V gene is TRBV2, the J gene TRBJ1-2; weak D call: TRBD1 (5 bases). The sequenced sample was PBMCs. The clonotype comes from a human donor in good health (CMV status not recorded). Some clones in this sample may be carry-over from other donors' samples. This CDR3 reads CASTRDPDGYTF. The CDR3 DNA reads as TGTGCCAGTACCAGGGACCCCGATGGCTACACCTTC.